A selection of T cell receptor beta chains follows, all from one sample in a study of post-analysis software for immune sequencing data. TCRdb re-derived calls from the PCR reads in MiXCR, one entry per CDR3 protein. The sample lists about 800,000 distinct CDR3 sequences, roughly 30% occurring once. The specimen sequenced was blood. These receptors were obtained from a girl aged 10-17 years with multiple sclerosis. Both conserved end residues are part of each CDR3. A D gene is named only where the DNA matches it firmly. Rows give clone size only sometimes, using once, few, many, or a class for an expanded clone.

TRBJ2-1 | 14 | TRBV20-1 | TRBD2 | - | TGCAGTGCTAGTCCTCGACTAGCTTACAATGAGCAGTTCTTC | CSASPRLAYNEQFF
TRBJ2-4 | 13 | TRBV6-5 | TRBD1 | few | TGTGCCAGCAGGACAGGGAGCGCAAACATTCAGTACTTC | CASRTGSANIQYF
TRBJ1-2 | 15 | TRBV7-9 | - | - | TGTACCAGCAGCTTAGGTCGGGGGATCAACTATGGCTACACCTTC | CTSSLGRGINYGYTF
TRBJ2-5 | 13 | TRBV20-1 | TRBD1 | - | TGCAGTGCTATCCCGGACAGGCAAGAGACCCAGTACTTC | CSAIPDRQETQYF
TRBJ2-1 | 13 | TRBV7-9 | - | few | TGTGCCAGCAGCCCAGGGACCTACAATGAGCAGTTCTTC | CASSPGTYNEQFF
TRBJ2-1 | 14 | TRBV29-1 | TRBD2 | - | TGCAGCACTGAGGGCGGGAGAGGAAGAAATGAGCAGTTCTTC | CSTEGGRGRNEQFF
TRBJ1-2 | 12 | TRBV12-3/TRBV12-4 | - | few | TGTGCCAGCAGTTCCCCCCCTTCCGGCTACACCTTC | CASSSPPSGYTF
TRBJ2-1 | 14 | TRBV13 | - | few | TGTGCCAGCAGCAAGCAGGGACTCCCGAATGAGCAGTTCTTC | CASSKQGLPNEQFF
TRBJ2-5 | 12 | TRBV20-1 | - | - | TGCAGTGCTAGACAGTCGGGGGAGACCCAGTACTTC | CSARQSGETQYF
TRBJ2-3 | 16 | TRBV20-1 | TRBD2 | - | TGCAGTGCTAGAGCCTCCAGGCGGGAGACGGCAGATACGCAGTATTTT | CSARASRRETADTQYF
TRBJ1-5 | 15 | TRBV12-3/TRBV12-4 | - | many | TGTGCCAGCAGTTTATCCGGTAATAGCAATCAGCCCCAGCATTTT | CASSLSGNSNQPQHF
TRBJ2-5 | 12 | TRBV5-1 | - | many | TGCGCCAGCAGCTTGGATGAAGAGACCCAGTACTTC | CASSLDEETQYF
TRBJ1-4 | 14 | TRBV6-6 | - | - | TGTGCCAGCAGTTACTCGAGAATTGATGAAAAACTGTTTTTT | CASSYSRIDEKLFF
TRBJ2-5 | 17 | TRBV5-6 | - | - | TGTGCCAGCAGCTCCCCGACTAGGACATCTACCGAAGAGACCCAGTACTTC | CASSSPTRTSTEETQYF
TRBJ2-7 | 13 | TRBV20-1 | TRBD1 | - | TGCAGTACCTCCAGGGACAGGGACTACGAGCAGTACTTC | CSTSRDRDYEQYF
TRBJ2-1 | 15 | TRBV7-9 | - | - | TGTGCCAGCAGCTTAGCGGGTCCGGCGTGGAATGAGCAGTTCTTC | CASSLAGPAWNEQFF
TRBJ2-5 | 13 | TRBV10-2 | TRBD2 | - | TGCGCCTGTAGCGGGGGGGAGGGAGAGACCCAGTACTTC | CACSGGEGETQYF
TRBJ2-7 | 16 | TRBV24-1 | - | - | TGTGCCACCAGTGGTGTGGGGCGGGGCGGAAGCTACGAGCAGTACTTC | CATSGVGRGGSYEQYF
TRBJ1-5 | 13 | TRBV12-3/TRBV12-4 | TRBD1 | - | TGTGCCAGCAGTTCGGGCCCCAGGGGGTCCCAGCATTTT | CASSSGPRGSQHF
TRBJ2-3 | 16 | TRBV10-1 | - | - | TGCGCCAGCAGTGAGCCGAAAACAGGCAGCACAGATACGCAGTATTTT | CASSEPKTGSTDTQYF
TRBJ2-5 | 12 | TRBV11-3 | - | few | TGTGCCAGCAGCCAGAAAGAAGAGACCCAGTACTTC | CASSQKEETQYF
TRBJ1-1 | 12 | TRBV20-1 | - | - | TGCAGTGTAGGGGATCTCCCCACTGAAGCTTTCTTT | CSVGDLPTEAFF
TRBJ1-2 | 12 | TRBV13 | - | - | TGTGCCAGCAGCTTACAGGCGAGGGGCTACACCTTC | CASSLQARGYTF
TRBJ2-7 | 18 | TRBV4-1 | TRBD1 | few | TGCGCCAGCAGCCAAGATATTTCTGGGACAGGGGGCCCCTACGAGCAGTACTTC | CASSQDISGTGGPYEQYF
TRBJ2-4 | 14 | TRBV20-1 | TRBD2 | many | TGCAGTGCTGTGGTGCGGGAGAGGGGAAACATTCAGTACTTC | CSAVVRERGNIQYF
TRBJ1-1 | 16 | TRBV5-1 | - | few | TGCGCCAGCAGCTTGGAGGGTCCGAATAGGAACACTGAAGCTTTCTTT | CASSLEGPNRNTEAFF
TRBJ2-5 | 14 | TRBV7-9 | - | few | TGTGCCAGCAGCTTCCAGGGGAGGGAAGAGACCCAGTACTTC | CASSFQGREETQYF
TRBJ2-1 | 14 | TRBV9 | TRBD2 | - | TGTGCCAGCAGCTGGACTAGCGAAAACAATGAGCAGTTCTTC | CASSWTSENNEQFF